This T cell receptor beta chain was captured by sequencing in a study of CD8 T cells in Susac syndrome. TCR beta sequencing covered blood CD8+ and CD4+ T cells. Each multiple sclerosis control was a treatment-naive patient with relapsing-remitting disease that was either stable or active. Negative isolation was used for CD8+ and CD4+ T cells, and FACS enrichment was applied to TEMRA cells. The germline V gene has CDR1 LGHDT and CDR2 YNNKEL (reference sequence). Trimming removed 4 bases from V and 11 bases from J, with 12 bases in between. The CDR3 is 12 residues long. Random hexamers were used to reverse transcribe the RNA input (about 0.5 to 1 ug). The TCR beta CDR3 was amplified by immunoSEQ multiplex PCR across 54 Vbeta, 13 Jbeta. TCRdb re-analysed the immunoSEQ multiplex PCR reads in MiXCR, keeping a single row per CDR3 protein. The sample has approximately 160,000 distinct CDR3 sequences, approximately 95% seen once.

The genes are TRBV3-1 and TRBJ1-5; no reliable D call. Sequenced material: CD4+ T cells from PBMCs. The TCR was taken from a human donor with multiple sclerosis. CDR3 residues: CASSPLIRTQHF. CDR3 coding DNA: TGTGCCAGCAGCCCCCTTATCAGGACCCAGCATTTT. Looking up the rest from reference TRBV3-1 and TRBJ1-5 gives the full variable domain: DTAVSQTPKYLVTQMGNDKSIKCEQNLGHDTMYWYKQDSKKFLKIMFSYNNKELIINETVPNRFSPKSPDKAHLNLHINSLELGDSAVYFCASSPLIRTQHFGDGTRLSIL.